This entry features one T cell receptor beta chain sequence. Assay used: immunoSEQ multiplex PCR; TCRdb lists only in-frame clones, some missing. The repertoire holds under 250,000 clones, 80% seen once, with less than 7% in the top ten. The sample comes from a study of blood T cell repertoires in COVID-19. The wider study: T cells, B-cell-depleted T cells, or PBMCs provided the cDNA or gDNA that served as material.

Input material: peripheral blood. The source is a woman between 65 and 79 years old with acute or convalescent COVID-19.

This CDR3 reads CASSFSGRQTDTQYF. In DNA form, the CDR3 reads TGTGCCAGCAGCTTTAGCGGGAGACAAACAGATACGCAGTATTTT. The chain uses TRBV7-3 and TRBJ2-3; 9 bases match TRBD2. V gave up 3 bases and J gave up 3 bases; unmatched junction bases: 4. From germline, CDR1 is SGHTA and CDR2 FQGTGA. The CDR3 totals 15 residues.